The present TCR beta chain was sequenced within a study of T-cell reconstitution after alpha-beta-depleted transplantation in children. Points on this clonotype: Antigen unknown.

General observations from the study: It was surviving recipient T cells and thymic progenitors that gave some patients high TCRbeta diversity at day 60. The main origin of T-cell counts and diversity one year after transplant was newly produced T cells. There were reportedly several hundred expanded graft clones from which alpha-beta T cells came about two months after transplant.

Preparing the TCRbeta library involved the use of unique molecular identifiers. MiXCR, run by TCRdb on the PCR reads, gives a single entry per CDR3 protein. Among more than 45,000 distinct CDR3 sequences listed, approximately 52% were seen once. The sequence derives from a boy younger than two with SCID, due to receive a stem cell transplant. The source was peripheral blood, collected before TCRalphabeta/CD19-depleted stem cell transplant.

The CDR3 nucleotides read TGTGCCAGCAGCCACGGAGGCGAAAAACTGTTTTTT. Translating it yields CASSHGGEKLFF. The chain combines TRBV12-3 or TRBV12-4 with TRBJ1-4, with D unclear. The CDR3 covers 12 residues. V was cut by 6 bases and J by 8 bases, with 10 bases left in between.